The T cell receptor beta chain under discussion was sequenced for a study of Ad26.COV2.S vaccination and SARS-CoV-2 variants. Study context: Donor got 5x10^10 or 1x10^11 viral particles of Ad26.COV2.S. Study-wide points: The breadth of spike-specific CD8+ and CD4+ T cell responses after vaccination was reportedly substantial. Greater spike-specific TCR breadth was seen in vaccine recipients than in placebo recipients.

Repertoires were generated with immunoSEQ multiplex PCR, while TCRdb's copy carries only in-frame clones and drops some. In the table there are hundreds of thousands of clones, approximately 88% of which are singletons. Regarding treatment: some 20 received Ad26.COV2.S at low or high dose, single or two shots; roughly five received placebo; per-sample allocation not given. The samples were gathered on day 63 after the first injection of vaccine or placebo. A note on this clone: Its target is not known.

This TCR came from a person aged 18-65 years who received the Ad26.COV2.S COVID-19 vaccine or a placebo. The sequences come from peripheral blood, collected in a trial of Ad26.COV2.S vaccine versus placebo.

The CDR3 DNA reads as TGTGCCAGCAGCTTGGGAACCGGGATCCCTCTGTACGAGCAGTACTTC. Its protein product is CASSLGTGIPLYEQYF. The chain recombines TRBV5-5 with TRBJ2-7; D may be TRBD2 (5 bases). The V end was cut by 0 bases, the J end by 4 bases, with 17 bases between. Germline CDR1 reads SGHKS; CDR2 reads YYEKEE (reference sequence). CDR3 length: 16 amino acids.